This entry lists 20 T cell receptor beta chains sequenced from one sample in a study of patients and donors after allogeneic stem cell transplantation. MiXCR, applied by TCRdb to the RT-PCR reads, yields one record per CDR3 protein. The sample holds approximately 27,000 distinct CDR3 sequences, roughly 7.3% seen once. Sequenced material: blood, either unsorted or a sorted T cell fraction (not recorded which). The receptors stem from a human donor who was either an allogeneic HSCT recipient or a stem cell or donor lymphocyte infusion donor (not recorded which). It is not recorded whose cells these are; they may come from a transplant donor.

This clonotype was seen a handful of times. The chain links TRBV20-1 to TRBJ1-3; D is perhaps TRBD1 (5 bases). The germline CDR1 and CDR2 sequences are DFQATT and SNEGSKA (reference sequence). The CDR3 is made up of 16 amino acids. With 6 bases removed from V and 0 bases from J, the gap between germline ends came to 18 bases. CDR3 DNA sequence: TGCAGTGCCCAGTCCCCCGGGGCGACCTCTGGAAACACCATATATTTT. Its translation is CSAQSPGATSGNTIYF.

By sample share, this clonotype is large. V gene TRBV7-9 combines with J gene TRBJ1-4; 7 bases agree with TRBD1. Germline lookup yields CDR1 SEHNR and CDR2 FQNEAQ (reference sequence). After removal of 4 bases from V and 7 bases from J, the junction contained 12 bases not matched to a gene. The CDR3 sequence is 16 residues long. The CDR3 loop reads CASSSPTTGEGEKLFF. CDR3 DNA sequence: TGTGCCAGCAGCTCACCTACCACAGGGGAGGGTGAAAAACTGTTTTTT.

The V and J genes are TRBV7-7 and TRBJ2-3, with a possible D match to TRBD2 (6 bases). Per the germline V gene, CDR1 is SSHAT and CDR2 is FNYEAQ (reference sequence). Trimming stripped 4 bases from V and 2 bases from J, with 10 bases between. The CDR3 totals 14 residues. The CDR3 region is CASSSGTDTDTQYF. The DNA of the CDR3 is TGTGCCAGCAGCTCAGGGACTGACACAGATACGCAGTATTTT.

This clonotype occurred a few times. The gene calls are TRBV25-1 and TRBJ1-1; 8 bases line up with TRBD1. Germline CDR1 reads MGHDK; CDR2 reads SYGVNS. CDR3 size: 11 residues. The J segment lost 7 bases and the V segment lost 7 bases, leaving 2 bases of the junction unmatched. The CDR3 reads CASKGTGEAFF. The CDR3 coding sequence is TGTGCCAGCAAGGGGACAGGTGAAGCTTTCTTT.

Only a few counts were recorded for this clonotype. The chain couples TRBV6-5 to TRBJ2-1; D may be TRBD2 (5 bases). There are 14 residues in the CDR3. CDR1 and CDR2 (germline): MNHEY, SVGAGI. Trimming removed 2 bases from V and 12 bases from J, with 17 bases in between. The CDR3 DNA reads TGTGCCAGCAGTTACGCGGGCCGGGCCCTTGGGCAGTTCTTC. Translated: CASSYAGRALGQFF.

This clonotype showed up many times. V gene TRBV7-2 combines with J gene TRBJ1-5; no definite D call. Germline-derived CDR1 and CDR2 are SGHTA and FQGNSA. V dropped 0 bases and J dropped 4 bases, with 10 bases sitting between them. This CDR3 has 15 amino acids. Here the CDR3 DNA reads TGTGCCAGCAGCTTAGCAGGTTTATCAAATCAGCCCCAGCATTTT. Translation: CASSLAGLSNQPQHF.

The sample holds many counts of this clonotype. CDR3 amino acids: CASSSRETYEQYF. The CDR3, as DNA: TGCGCCAGCAGCAGCCGGGAGACCTACGAGCAGTACTTC. The chain joins TRBV5-1 to TRBJ2-7, with a possible D match to TRBD2 (6 bases). V was clipped by 4 bases and J by 2 bases, with 10 bases between them. Germline V CDR1 and CDR2: SGHRS, YFSETQ. This CDR3 has 13 amino acids.

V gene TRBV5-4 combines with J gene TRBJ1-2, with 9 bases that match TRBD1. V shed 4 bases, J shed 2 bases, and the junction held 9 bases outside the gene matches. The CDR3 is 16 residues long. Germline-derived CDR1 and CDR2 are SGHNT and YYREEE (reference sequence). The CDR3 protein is CASSPGTGTGNYGYTF. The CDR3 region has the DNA TGTGCCAGCAGCCCCGGGACAGGGACTGGAAACTATGGCTACACCTTC. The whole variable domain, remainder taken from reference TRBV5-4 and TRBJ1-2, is ETGVTQSPTHLIKTRGQQVTLRCSSQSGHNTVSWYQQALGQGPQFIFQYYREEENGRGNFPPRFSGLQFPNYSSELNVNALELDDSALYLCASSPGTGTGNYGYTFGSGTRLTVV.

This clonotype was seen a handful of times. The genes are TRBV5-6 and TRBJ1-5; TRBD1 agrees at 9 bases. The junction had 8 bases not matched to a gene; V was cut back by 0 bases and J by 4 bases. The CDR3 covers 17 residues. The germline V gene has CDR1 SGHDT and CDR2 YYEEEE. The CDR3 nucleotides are TGTGCCAGCAGCTTGGCACAGGACAGGGGTTGTAATCAGCCCCAGCATTTT. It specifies CASSLAQDRGCNQPQHF.

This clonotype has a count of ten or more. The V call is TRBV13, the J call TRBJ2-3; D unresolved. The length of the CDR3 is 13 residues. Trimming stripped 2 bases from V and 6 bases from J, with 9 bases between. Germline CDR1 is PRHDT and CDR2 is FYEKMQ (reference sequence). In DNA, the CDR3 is TGTGCCAGCAGCTTAAAAAGAGGCGATACGCAGTATTTT. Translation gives CASSLKRGDTQYF.

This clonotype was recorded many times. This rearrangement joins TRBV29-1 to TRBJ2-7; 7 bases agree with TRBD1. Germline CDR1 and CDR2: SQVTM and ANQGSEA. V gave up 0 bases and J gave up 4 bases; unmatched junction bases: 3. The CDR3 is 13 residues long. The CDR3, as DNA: TGCAGCGTTGAAGACCCGGGACAGTACGAGCAGTACTTC. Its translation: CSVEDPGQYEQYF.

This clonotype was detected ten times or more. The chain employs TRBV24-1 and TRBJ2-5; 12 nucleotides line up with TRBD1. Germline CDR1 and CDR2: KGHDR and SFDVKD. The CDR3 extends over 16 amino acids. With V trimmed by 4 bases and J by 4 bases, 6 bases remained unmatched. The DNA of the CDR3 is TGTGCCACCAGTGAACCGGGACAGGGGGCCAGAGAGACCCAGTACTTC. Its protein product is CATSEPGQGARETQYF.

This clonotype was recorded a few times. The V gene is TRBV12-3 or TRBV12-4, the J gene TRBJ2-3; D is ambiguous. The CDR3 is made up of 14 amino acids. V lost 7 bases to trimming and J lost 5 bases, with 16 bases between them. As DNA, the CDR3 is TGTGCCAGCACGGGCCCGCCTGAGGTAGATACGCAGTATTTT. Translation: CASTGPPEVDTQYF.

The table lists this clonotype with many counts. CDR3 sequence: CAHRNLSRTQYF. CDR3 nucleotides: TGTGCCCACAGGAATCTTAGTAGGACGCAGTATTTT. This sequence joins TRBV30 and TRBJ2-3; D might be TRBD1 (5 bases). The germline V gene has CDR1 GTSNPN and CDR2 SVGIG (reference sequence). The CDR3 totals 12 residues. V lost 8 bases, J lost 9 bases, and 18 bases lay in between.

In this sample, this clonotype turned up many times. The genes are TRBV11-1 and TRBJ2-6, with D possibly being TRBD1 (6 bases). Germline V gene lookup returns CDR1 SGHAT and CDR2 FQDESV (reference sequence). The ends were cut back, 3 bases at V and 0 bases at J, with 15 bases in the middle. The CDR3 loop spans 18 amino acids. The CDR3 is CASSFVGQVLSGANVLTF. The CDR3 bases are TGTGCCAGCAGCTTCGTGGGACAAGTACTCTCTGGGGCCAACGTCCTGACTTTC.

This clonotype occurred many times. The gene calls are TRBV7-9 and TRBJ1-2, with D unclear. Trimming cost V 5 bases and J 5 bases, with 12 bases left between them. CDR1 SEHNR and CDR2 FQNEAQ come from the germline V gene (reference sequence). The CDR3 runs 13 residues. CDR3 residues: CASSAAGSYGYTF. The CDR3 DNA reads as TGTGCCAGCAGCGCAGCCGGGAGTTATGGCTACACCTTC. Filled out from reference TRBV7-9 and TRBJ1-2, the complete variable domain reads DTGVSQNPRHKITKRGQNVTFRCDPISEHNRLYWYRQTLGQGPEFLTYFQNEAQLEKSRLLSDRFSAERPKGSFSTLEIQRTEQGDSAMYLCASSAAGSYGYTFGSGTRLTVV.

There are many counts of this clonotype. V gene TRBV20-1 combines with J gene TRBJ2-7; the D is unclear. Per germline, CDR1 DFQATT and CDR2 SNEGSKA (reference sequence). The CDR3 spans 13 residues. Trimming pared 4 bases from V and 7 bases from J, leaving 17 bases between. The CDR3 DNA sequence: TGCAGTGCTAAGGACCTCGAATCCTGGGAGCAGTACTTC. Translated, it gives CSAKDLESWEQYF.

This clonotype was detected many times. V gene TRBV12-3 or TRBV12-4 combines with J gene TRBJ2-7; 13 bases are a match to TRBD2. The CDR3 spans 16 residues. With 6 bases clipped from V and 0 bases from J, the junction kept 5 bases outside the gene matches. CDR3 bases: TGTGCCAGCAGCCTGGGACTAGCGGGAACCTCCTACGAGCAGTACTTC. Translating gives CASSLGLAGTSYEQYF.

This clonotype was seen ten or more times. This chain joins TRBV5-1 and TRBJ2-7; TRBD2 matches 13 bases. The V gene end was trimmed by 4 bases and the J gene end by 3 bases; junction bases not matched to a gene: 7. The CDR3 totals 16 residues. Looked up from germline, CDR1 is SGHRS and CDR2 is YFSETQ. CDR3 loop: CASSRGLAGTLYEQYF. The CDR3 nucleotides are TGCGCCAGCAGCCGGGGACTAGCGGGAACCCTCTACGAGCAGTACTTC.

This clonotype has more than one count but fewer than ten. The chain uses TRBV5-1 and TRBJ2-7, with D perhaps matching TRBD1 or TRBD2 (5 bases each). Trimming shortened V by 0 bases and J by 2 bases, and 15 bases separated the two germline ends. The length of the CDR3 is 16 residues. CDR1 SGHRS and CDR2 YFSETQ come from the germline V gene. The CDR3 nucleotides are TGCGCCAGCAGCTTGGGGGCCCGGGACGGCGCCTACGAGCAGTACTTC. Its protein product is CASSLGARDGAYEQYF.